The entry below describes one T cell receptor beta chain. This CDR3 has 13 residues. Germline V gene lookup returns CDR1 SGDLS and CDR2 YYNGEE. Between the trimmed V and J ends, which lost 3 bases and 4 bases, there was a span of 10 bases. Assay used: immunoSEQ multiplex PCR; TCRdb lists only in-frame clones, some missing. This table holds 15,000 to 20,000 clones, roughly 84% found once. This sample is drawn from a study of T cell changes during pregnancy in multiple sclerosis. V usage is TRBV9 and J usage is TRBJ1-1; no clear D gene. This receptor was obtained from a female donor in good health, enrolled as a control in a pregnancy study. The sequencing used CD8+ T cells from peripheral blood mononuclear cells, collected in the third trimester of pregnancy. The CDR3 DNA reads TGTGCCAGCAGCGAGGTAGCTAGCACTGAAGCTTTCTTT. Its translation is CASSEVASTEAFF.